The 15 T cell receptor beta chains given below trace back to one sample, sequenced in a study of response to subunit inactivated influenza vaccine. In TCRdb, the RT-PCR reads were re-called with MiXCR into one record per CDR3 protein. The repertoire includes fewer than 800,000 distinct CDR3 sequences, approximately 14% of them detected once, and approximately 10% sits in the top ten. Sequencing used PBMCs from blood, obtained 12 days after vaccination. These TCRs come from a man aged 50 to 59 who received an inactivated influenza vaccine.

This chain connects TRBV30 to TRBJ2-7; D may be TRBD2 (6 bases). V was clipped by 2 bases and J by 3 bases, with 26 bases between them. CDR1 is GTSNPN and CDR2 is SVGIG in the germline V gene (reference sequence). This CDR3 region has 18 residues. The CDR3 coding sequence is TGTGCCTGGAGTCCGATCCTTGGGATATTGGGGGAGGACTACGAGCAGTACTTC. Protein: CAWSPILGILGEDYEQYF.

This chain links TRBV11-1 with TRBJ1-4; 7 bases are a match to TRBD1. CDR3 size: 15 residues. Germline V gives CDR1 SGHAT, CDR2 FQDESV (reference sequence). V lost 4 bases and J lost 8; bases outside the gene matches: 10. CDR3 nucleotides: TGTGCCAGCAGCTCATCGGACAGGTTGGGCGAAAAACTGTTTTTT. Protein: CASSSSDRLGEKLFF.

The chain joins TRBV12-3 or TRBV12-4 to TRBJ2-5; D is undetermined. The CDR3 spans 14 residues. V lost 1 base and J 5 bases, leaving 11 bases between the germline ends. The CDR3 bases are TGTGCCAGCAGTTTAGGAGGCATGATGGAGACCCAGTACTTC. Translating gives CASSLGGMMETQYF.

In this sample, this clonotype turned up a few times. CDR3 amino acids: CASSYSGYKDYEQYF. DNA of the CDR3: TGTGCCAGCAGTTACTCGGGGTACAAGGACTACGAGCAGTACTTC. The genes are TRBV6-2 or TRBV6-3 and TRBJ2-7; no clear D gene. Germline V gene lookup returns CDR1 MNHEY and CDR2 SVGEGT. Trimming shortened V by 0 bases and J by 3 bases, and 12 bases separated the two germline ends. This CDR3 is 15 amino acids long.

This clonotype has only a few counts. The chain has TRBV10-3 and TRBJ2-3; 9 bases align to TRBD2. The CDR3 contains 15 residues. With V trimmed by 6 bases and J by 1 base, 5 bases remained unmatched. Per the germline V gene, CDR1 is ENHRY and CDR2 is SYGVKD. The CDR3 DNA sequence: TGTGCCATCAGACCTAGCGGGACGCGCACAGATACGCAGTATTTT. Its protein product is CAIRPSGTRTDTQYF.

The V gene is TRBV12-3 or TRBV12-4, the J gene TRBJ2-1; no clear D. V was cut by 7 bases and J by 7 bases, with 11 bases left in between. This CDR3 region has 12 residues. CDR3: CASTFMGNEQFF. The DNA of the CDR3 is TGTGCCAGCACCTTTATGGGTAATGAGCAGTTCTTC.

The chain combines TRBV6-2 or TRBV6-3 with TRBJ1-1; 7 positions agree with TRBD1. Germline values: CDR1 MNHEY, CDR2 SVGEGT. CDR3 length equals 14 residues. V trimming: 5 bases; J trimming: 8 bases; junction bases outside the gene matches: 11. DNA for the CDR3: TGTGCCAGCAGTACCGGGACAGTACAAGCCGAAGCTTTCTTT. Translated, it gives CASSTGTVQAEAFF.

This clonotype occurred a few times. V is TRBV7-9 and J is TRBJ2-1, with TRBD2 identical over 10 bases. J gave up 8 bases and V 11 bases, and 18 bases lay outside the gene matches. Germline V lookup: CDR1 SEHNR, CDR2 FQNEAQ (reference sequence). The CDR3 is 16 residues long. In DNA form, the CDR3 reads TGTGCCCCCACGGCTAGCGGGGGACCAAAGCAGGATGAGCAGTTCTTC. This sequence encodes CAPTASGGPKQDEQFF.

The rearrangement uses TRBV7-6 and TRBJ2-3; 14 bases are shared with TRBD2. The junction had 6 bases not matched to a gene; V was cut back by 5 bases and J by 2 bases. Germline V gives CDR1 SGHVS, CDR2 FNYEAQ. The CDR3 runs to 17 residues. The CDR3 sequence: CASSAGLAGGTTDTQYF. The CDR3 DNA reads TGTGCCAGCAGCGCCGGACTAGCGGGGGGAACCACAGATACGCAGTATTTT.

The chain has TRBV18 and TRBJ2-1, with D tentatively TRBD2 (7 bases). Germline CDR1 KGHSH, CDR2 LQKENI. This CDR3 contains 14 residues. Trimming shortened V by 2 bases and J by 5 bases, and 10 bases separated the two germline ends. DNA for the CDR3: TGTGCCAGCTCACCAGAGGGGGGGAACAATGAGCAGTTCTTC. Amino acids: CASSPEGGNNEQFF.

The chain employs TRBV5-1 and TRBJ2-5, with TRBD1 identical over 11 bases. CDR3 length: 16 residues. CDR1 and CDR2 (germline): SGHRS, YFSETQ. Trimming removed 0 bases from V and 4 bases from J; junction bases left unmatched: 5. CDR3 residues: CASSLGPGTGGETQYF. In DNA, the CDR3 is TGCGCCAGCAGCTTGGGGCCCGGGACAGGGGGAGAGACCCAGTACTTC.

In this sample, this clonotype turned up many times. V is TRBV28 and J is TRBJ2-7; 9 bases match TRBD1. J was trimmed by 1 base and V by 3 bases; bases with no gene match: 4. Germline V CDR1 and CDR2: MDHEN, SYDVKM. CDR3 length equals 15 residues. The CDR3 DNA reads TGTGCCAGCAGTTTCTCCGGGACAGGGTCCTACGAGCAGTACTTC. Translating gives CASSFSGTGSYEQYF.

This clonotype was detected only a few times. The chain has TRBV20-1 and TRBJ2-7, with unresolved D. CDR1 is DFQATT, CDR2 SNEGSKA, per germline (reference sequence). V was pared by 2 bases and J by 3 bases, with 5 bases between. CDR3 length equals 11 residues. The DNA for the CDR3 is TGCAGTGCTAGACCGGACTACGAGCAGTACTTC. Translation gives CSARPDYEQYF.

This clonotype was observed at least ten times. The CDR3 protein is CASSQDRGADTQYF. CDR3 nucleotides: TGCGCCAGCAGCCAAGATCGGGGCGCAGATACGCAGTATTTT. The rearrangement joins TRBV4-1 to TRBJ2-3; TRBD1 or TRBD2 may be the D gene (5 bases each). CDR3 length: 14 residues. V lost 0 bases to trimming and J lost 4 bases, with 8 bases between them. CDR1 and CDR2 (germline): MGHRA, YSYEKL.

This clonotype was detected a few times. One junction end disagrees with the germline gene, perhaps due to a read error. V usage is TRBV4-1 and J usage is TRBJ2-5; D uncertain. Per germline, CDR1 MGHRA and CDR2 YSYEKL. The CDR3 is 14 amino acids. The CDR3 spells CASTQTAFQETQYF. The CDR3 coding sequence is TGCGCCAGCACCCAAACAGCGTTCCAAGAGACCCAGTACTTC.